The clone carrying this TCR beta chain was detected ten times or more. This sample was included in a study of T-cell reconstitution after alpha-beta-depleted transplantation in children. Germline CDR1 and CDR2: SGHRS and YFSETQ. CDR3 length equals 15 residues. Trimming shortened V by 1 base and J by 3 bases, and 12 bases separated the two germline ends. The TCRbeta library incorporated unique molecular identifiers. In TCRdb, the PCR reads were re-called with MiXCR into one record per CDR3 protein. The repertoire consists of approximately 400,000 distinct CDR3 sequences, with approximately 10% occurring once and the leading ten covering 4.5% to 6.5%.

The chain combines TRBV5-1 with TRBJ2-3; maybe TRBD2 (5 bases). The TCR comes from a human donor who donated a stem cell graft to a child with acute myeloid leukemia. This material consisted of PBMCs from the stem cell graft donor, taken from the stem cell graft. For the CDR3, the DNA is TGCGCCAGCAGCTTGTCCCAGCTAGCTACAGATACGCAGTATTTT. Translated: CASSLSQLATDTQYF.